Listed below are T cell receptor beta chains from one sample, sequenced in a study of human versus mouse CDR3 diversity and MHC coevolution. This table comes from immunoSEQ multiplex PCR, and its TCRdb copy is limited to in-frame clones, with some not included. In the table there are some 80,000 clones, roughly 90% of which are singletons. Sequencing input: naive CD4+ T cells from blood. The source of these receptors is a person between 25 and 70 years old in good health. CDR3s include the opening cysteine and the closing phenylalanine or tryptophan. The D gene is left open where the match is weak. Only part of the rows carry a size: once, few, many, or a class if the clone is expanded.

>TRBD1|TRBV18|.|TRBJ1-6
TGTGCCAGCTCACCAGGAGGACAGGGTTATTCACCCCTCCACTTT
CASSPGGQGYSPLHF
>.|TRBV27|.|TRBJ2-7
TGTGCCAGCAGTTTGGCTTATTTTAAAAGCTCCTACGAGCAGTACTTC
CASSLAYFKSSYEQYF
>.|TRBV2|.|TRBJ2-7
TGTGCCAGCAGTGAAGCGCTTTCAGGAATCCTCTTAACCTACGAGCAGTACTTC
CASSEALSGILLTYEQYF
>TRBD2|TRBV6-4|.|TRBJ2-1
TGTGCCAGCAGCGTCCCTGGGACTAGCCACATGCGCTCCTACAATGAGCAGTTCTTC
CASSVPGTSHMRSYNEQFF
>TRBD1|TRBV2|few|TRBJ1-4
TGTGCCAGCAGTGCGGACAGGGCGAATGAAAAACTGTTTTTT
CASSADRANEKLFF
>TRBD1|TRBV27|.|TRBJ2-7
TGTGCCAGCAGTCCAGGGGACAGGGAGCACGAGCAGTACTTC
CASSPGDREHEQYF
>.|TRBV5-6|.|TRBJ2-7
TGTGCCAGCAGCTCCCCGGGGAGGGAGCAGTACTTC
CASSSPGREQYF
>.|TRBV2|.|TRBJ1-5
TGTGCCAGCAGTGAGGGGCAACGGCAGCCCCAGCATTTT
CASSEGQRQPQHF
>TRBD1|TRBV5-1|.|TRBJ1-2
TGCGCCAGCAGCGGGGGACAGACAAACTATGGCTACACCTTC
CASSGGQTNYGYTF
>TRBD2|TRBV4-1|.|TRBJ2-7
TGCGCCAGCAGCCATCGCACTGCGGGAGTCCACGAGCAGTACTTC
CASSHRTAGVHEQYF
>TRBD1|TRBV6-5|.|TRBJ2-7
TGTGCCAGCAGGCGGGCGGGACAGGGCTACGAGCAGTACTTC
CASRRAGQGYEQYF
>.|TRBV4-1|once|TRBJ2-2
TGCGCCAGCAGCCAAGTACTCGGGGGGCCGAGGACCGGGGAGCTGTTTTTT
CASSQVLGGPRTGELFF
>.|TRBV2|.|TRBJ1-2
TGTGCCAGCAGTGATAGGACAGCTGGGGGCTATGGCTACACCTTC
CASSDRTAGGYGYTF
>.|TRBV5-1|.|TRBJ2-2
TGCGCCAGTCGGGACAACTCCTTCTCGGGCGGGGAGCTGTTTTTT
CASRDNSFSGGELFF
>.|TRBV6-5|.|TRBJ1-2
TGTGCCAGCAGTTACTCGAGCCTCGGGGGCTACACCTTC
CASSYSSLGGYTF